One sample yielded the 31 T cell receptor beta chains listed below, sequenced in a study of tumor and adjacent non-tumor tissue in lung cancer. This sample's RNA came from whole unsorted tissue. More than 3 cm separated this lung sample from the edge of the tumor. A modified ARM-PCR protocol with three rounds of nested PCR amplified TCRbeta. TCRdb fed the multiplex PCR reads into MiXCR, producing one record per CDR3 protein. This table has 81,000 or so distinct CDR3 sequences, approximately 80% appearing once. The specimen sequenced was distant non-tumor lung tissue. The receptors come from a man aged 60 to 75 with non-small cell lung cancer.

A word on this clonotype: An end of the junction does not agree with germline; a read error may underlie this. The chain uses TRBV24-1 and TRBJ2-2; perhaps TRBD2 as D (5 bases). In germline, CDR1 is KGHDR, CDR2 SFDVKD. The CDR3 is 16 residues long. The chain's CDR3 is CATSPATTQRTGEMLF. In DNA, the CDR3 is TGTGCCACCAGTCCCGCAACCACACAGAGAACCGGGGAGATGCTTTTT.

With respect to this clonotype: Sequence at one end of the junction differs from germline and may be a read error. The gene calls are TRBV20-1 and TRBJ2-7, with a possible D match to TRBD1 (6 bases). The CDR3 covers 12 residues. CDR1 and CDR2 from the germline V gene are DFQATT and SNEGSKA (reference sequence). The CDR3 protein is CSVRENRDEQYF. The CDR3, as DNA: TGCAGTGTTAGAGAGAACAGGGACGAGCAGTACTTC.

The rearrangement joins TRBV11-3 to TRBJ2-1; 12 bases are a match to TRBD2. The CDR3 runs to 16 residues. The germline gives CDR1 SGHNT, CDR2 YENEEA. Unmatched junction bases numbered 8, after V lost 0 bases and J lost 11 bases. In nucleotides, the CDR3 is TGTGCCAGCAGCTTAGATCGACTAGCGGGAGTAGGTAAGCAGTTCTTC. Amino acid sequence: CASSLDRLAGVGKQFF.

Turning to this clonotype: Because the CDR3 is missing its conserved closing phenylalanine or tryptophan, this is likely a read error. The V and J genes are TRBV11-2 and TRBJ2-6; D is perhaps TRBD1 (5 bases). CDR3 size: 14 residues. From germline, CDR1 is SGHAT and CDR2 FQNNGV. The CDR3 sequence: CASNPISGANVLTL. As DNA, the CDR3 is TGTGCAAGCAATCCTATCTCTGGGGCCAATGTCCTGACTTTA.

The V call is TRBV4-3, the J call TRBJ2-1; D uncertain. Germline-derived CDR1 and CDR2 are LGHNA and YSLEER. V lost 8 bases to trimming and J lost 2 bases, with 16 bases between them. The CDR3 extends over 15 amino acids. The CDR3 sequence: CASPDRAQTYNEQFF. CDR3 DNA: TGCGCCAGCCCAGATCGAGCACAAACCTACAATGAGCAGTTCTTC.

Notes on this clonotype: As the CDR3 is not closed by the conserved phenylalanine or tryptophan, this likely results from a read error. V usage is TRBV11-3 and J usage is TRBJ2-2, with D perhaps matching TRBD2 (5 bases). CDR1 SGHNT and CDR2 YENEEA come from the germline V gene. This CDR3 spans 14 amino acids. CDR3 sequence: CASSLEGYTGELFV. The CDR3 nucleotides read TGCGCTAGCAGCTTAGAGGGTTACACCGGGGAGCTGTTTGTT.

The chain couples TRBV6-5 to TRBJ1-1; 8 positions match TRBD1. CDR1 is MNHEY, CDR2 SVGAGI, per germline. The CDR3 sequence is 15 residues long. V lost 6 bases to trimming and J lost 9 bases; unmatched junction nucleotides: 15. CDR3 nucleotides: TGTGCCAGCAGCTTGACAGGGGCGGGCGGCGCTAAAGCTTTCTTT. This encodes CASSLTGAGGAKAFF.

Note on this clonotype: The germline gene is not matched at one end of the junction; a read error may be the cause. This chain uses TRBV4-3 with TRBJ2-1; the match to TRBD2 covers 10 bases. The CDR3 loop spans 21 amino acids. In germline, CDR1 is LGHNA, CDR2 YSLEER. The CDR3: CASIQDWTRLAGRTYYNEQFF. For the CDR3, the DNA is TGCGCCAGCATCCAAGATTGGACACGACTAGCGGGTAGGACCTACTACAATGAGCAGTTTTTC.

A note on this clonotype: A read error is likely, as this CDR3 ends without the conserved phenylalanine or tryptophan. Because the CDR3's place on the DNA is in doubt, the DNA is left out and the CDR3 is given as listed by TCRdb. This CDR3 reads CASNPISGVNVLTI. This chain joins TRBV11-2 and TRBJ2-6. Germline V gives CDR1 SGHAT, CDR2 FQNNGV. Ends included, the CDR3 has 14 residues.

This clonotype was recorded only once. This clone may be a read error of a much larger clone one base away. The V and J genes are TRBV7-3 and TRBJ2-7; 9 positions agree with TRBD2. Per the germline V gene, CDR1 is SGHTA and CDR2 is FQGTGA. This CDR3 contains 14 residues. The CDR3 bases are TGTGCCGGCAGCCAAGGACTAGCGTCCTCCGAGCAGTACTTC. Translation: CAGSQGLASSEQYF.

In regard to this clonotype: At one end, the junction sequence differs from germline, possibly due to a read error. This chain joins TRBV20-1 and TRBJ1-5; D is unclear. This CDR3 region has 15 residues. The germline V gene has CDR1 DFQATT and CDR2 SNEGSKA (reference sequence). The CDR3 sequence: CSARVSLESNEPQHF. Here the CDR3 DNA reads TGCAGTGCTAGAGTGTCTTTGGAGAGCAATGAGCCCCAGCATTTT.

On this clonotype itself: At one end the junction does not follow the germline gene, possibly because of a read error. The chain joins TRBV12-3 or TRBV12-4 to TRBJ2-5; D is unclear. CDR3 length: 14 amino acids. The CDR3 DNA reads TGTGCCAGCAGTTTATCGGTTAGTTCTGAGACTCAGTACTTC. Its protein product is CASSLSVSSETQYF.

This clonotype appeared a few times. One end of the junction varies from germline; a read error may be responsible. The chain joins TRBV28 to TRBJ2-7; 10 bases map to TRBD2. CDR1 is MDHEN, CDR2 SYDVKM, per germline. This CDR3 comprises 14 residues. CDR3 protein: CASSYSGRPYEQYF. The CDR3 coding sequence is TGTGCCAGCAGCTATAGCGGGAGGCCCTACGAACAGTACTTC.

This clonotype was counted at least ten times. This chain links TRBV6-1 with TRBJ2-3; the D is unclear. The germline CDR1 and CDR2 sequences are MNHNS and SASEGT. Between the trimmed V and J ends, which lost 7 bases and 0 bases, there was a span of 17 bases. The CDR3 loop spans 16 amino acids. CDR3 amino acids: CASKSEPATSTDTQYF. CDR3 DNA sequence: TGTGCCAGCAAATCGGAGCCAGCCACTAGCACAGATACGCAGTATTTT.

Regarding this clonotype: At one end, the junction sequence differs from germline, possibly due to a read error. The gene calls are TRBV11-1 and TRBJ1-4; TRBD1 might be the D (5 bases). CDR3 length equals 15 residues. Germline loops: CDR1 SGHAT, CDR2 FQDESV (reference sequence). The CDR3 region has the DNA TGTGCCAGCAGCCCTCGCAGGGAGGCGTATGAAAAACTATTTTTT. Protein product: CASSPRREAYEKLFF.

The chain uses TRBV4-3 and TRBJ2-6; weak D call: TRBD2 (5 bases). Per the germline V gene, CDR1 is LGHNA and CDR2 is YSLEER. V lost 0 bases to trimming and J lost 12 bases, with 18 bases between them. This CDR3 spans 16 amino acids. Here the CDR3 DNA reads TGCGCCAGCAGCCAAGAACGGAGAAGAGGGTCCAGCGTCCTGACTTTC. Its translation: CASSQERRRGSSVLTF.

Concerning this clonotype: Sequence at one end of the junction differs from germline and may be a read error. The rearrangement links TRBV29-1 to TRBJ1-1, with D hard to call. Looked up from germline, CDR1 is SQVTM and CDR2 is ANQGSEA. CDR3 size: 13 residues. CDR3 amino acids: CSAAWGDTTEAFF. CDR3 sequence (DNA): TGCAGCGCCGCCTGGGGAGATACCACTGAAGCTTTCTTC.

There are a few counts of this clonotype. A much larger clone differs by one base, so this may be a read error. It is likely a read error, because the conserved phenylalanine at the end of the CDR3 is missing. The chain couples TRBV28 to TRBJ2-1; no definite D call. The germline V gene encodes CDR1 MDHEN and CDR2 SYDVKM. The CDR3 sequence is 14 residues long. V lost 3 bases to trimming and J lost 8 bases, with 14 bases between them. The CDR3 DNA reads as TGTGCCAGCAGTTTCCAGCCCAGGACCGATGAGCAGTTCTTA. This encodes CASSFQPRTDEQFL.

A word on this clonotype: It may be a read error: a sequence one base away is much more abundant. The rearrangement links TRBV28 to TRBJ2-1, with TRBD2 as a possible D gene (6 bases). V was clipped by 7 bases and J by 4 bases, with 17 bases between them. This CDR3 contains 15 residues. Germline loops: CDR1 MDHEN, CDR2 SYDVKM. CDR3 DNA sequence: TGTGCCAGCAACAGAGCGGGCCGGGTTTACAATGAGCAGTTCTTC. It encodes CASNRAGRVYNEQFF.

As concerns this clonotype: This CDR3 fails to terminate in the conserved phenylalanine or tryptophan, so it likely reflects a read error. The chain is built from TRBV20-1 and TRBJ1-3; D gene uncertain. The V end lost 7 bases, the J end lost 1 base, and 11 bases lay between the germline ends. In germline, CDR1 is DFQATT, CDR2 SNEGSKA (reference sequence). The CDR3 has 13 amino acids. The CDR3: CSVTWTSGNTIYL. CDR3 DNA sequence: TGCAGTGTCACTTGGACGTCTGGAAACACCATATATCTT.

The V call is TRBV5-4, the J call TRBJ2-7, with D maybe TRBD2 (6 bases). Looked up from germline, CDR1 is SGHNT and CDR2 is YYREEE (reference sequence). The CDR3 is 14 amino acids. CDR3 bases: TGTGTCAACAGCTTGAACGGGGGACCCTACGAGCAGTACTTC. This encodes CVNSLNGGPYEQYF. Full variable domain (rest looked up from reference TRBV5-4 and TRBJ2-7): ETGVTQSPTHLIKTRGQQVTLRCSSQSGHNTVSWYQQALGQGPQFIFQYYREEENGRGNFPPRFSGLQFPNYSSELNVNALELDDSALYLCVNSLNGGPYEQYFGPGTRLTVT.

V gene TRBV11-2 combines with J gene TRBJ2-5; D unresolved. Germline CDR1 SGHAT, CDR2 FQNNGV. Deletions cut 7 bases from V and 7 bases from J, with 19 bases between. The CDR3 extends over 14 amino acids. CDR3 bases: TGTGCCAGCAACTCCGGGCAGGTTCTGGGGACCCAGTACTTC. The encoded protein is CASNSGQVLGTQYF.

CDR3 bases: TGTGCCAGCAGCTTAGTTCCTGGCGCGATGAGGGTAGAGACCCAGTACTTC. Protein product: CASSLVPGAMRVETQYF. The V gene is TRBV11-3, the J gene TRBJ2-5; possible D gene TRBD2, 5 bases. Deletions cut 1 base from V and 4 bases from J, with 19 bases between. The CDR3 is 17 residues long. From germline, CDR1 is SGHNT and CDR2 YENEEA.

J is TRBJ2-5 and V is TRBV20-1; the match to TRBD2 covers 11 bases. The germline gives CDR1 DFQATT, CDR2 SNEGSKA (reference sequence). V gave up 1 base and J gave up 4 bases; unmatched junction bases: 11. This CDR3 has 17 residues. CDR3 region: CSARATCGTSGGETQYF. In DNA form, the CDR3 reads TGCAGTGCTAGAGCAACCTGTGGGACTAGCGGCGGAGAGACCCAGTACTTC.

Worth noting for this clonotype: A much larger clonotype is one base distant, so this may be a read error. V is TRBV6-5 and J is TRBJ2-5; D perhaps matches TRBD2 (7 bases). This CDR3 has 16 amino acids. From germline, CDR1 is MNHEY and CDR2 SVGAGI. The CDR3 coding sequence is TGTGCCAGCAATTACCGGTGGGGGGGGCTGGGGGAGACCCAGTACTTC. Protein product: CASNYRWGGLGETQYF.

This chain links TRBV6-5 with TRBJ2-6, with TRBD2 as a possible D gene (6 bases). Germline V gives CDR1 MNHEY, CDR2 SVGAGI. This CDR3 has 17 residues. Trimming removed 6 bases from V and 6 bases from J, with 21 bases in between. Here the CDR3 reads CASSLARASSVANVLTF. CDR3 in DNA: TGTGCCAGCAGCCTAGCGAGAGCCAGCTCCGTGGCCAACGTCCTGACTTTC.

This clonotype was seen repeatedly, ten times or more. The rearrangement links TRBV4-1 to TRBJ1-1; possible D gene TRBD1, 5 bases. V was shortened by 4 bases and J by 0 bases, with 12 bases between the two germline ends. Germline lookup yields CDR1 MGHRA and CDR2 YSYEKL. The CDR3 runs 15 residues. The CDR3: CASSLERTMNTEAFF. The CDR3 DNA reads TGCGCCAGCAGCCTAGAAAGGACAATGAACACTGAAGCTTTCTTT.

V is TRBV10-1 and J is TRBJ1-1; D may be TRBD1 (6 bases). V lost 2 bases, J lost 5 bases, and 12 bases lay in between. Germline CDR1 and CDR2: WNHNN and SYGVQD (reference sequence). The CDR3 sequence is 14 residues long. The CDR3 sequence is CASSEQGTATEAFF. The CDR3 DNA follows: TGCGCCAGCAGTGAGCAGGGGACGGCAACTGAAGCTTTCTTT.

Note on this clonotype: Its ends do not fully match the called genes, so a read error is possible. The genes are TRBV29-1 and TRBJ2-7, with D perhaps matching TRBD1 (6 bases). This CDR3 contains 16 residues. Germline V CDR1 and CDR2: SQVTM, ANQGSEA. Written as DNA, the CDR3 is TGCAGCGTTCAAAGCCGGAGAGGGGGTGAAGAAGACGAGCAATACTTC. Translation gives CSVQSRRGGEEDEQYF.

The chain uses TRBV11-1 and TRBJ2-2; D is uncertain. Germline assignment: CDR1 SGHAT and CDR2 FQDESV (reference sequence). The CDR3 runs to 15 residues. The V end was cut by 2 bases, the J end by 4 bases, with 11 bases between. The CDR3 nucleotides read TGTGCCAGCAGCTTACGTTCAGTGATCACCGGGGAGCTGTTTTTT. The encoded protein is CASSLRSVITGELFF. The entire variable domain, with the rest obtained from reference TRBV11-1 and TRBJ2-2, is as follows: EAEVAQSPRYKITEKSQAVAFWCDPISGHATLYWYRQILGQGPELLVQFQDESVVDDSQLPKDRFSAERLKGVDSTLKIQPAELGDSAMYLCASSLRSVITGELFFGEGSRLTVL.

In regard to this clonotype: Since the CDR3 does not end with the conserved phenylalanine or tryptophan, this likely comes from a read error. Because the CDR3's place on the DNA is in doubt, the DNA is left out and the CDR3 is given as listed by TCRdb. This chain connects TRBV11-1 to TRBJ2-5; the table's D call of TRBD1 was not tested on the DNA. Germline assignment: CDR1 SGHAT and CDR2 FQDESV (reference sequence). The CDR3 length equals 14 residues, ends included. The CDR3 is CACSFTPGGETQYS.